Shown below are 28 T cell receptor beta chains from a single sample sequenced in a study of T cells after yellow fever vaccination. One entry per CDR3 protein, called by TCRdb with MiXCR from the 5' RACE reads. The sample carries about 320,000 distinct CDR3 sequences, roughly 4.3% recorded once. This sample comprised PBMCs, obtained 15 days after the yellow fever booster vaccination. Source of these receptors: a man aged 18 to 30 who received the YFV17D yellow fever vaccine.

The rearrangement uses TRBV3-1 and TRBJ1-2; D perhaps matches TRBD1 (5 bases). The CDR3 loop spans 13 amino acids. Germline-derived CDR1 and CDR2 are LGHDT and YNNKEL (reference sequence). Trimming cost V 1 base and J 8 bases, with 11 bases left between them. The CDR3 DNA follows: TGTGCCAGCAGCCAAGTGGGGCAAGGAGGCTACACCTTC. Translation: CASSQVGQGGYTF.

This clonotype was counted many times. The J gene is TRBJ2-7, the V gene TRBV11-2; D is ambiguous. The CDR3 is 15 residues long. Germline V gene data show CDR1 as SGHAT and CDR2 as FQNNGV. V dropped 0 bases and J dropped 0 bases, with 9 bases sitting between them. CDR3 DNA sequence: TGTGCCAGCAGCTTAGATACCAGGTACTCCTACGAGCAGTACTTC. This translates into CASSLDTRYSYEQYF. The full variable domain, with the rest looked up from reference TRBV11-2 and TRBJ2-7, is EAGVAQSPRYKIIEKRQSVAFWCNPISGHATLYWYQQILGQGPKLLIQFQNNGVVDDSQLPKDRFSAERLKGVDSTLKIQPAKLEDSAVYLCASSLDTRYSYEQYFGPGTRLTVT.

Note on this clonotype: This may arise from a read error, as a much more abundant clone is one base away. J is TRBJ1-5 and V is TRBV20-1; D is uncertain. The CDR3 is made up of 12 amino acids. Germline V gives CDR1 DFQATT, CDR2 SNEGSKA (reference sequence). V was clipped by 6 bases and J by 4 bases, with 10 bases between them. CDR3 DNA sequence: TGCAGTGCAAAGATGGGGAATCAGCCCCAGCATTTT. It specifies CSAKMGNQPQHF.

This clonotype was seen at least ten times. This sequence joins TRBV6-5 and TRBJ2-3; TRBD1 might be the D (5 bases). The V end lost 6 bases, the J end lost 4 bases, and 11 bases lay between the germline ends. Germline CDR1 is MNHEY and CDR2 is SVGAGI. CDR3 length equals 13 residues. CDR3 DNA sequence: TGTGCCAGCAGATTCCAGGGCGCAGATACGCAGTATTTT. This sequence encodes CASRFQGADTQYF.

This clonotype was detected many times. The chain employs TRBV20-1 and TRBJ2-2; no definite D call. This CDR3 is 15 amino acids long. CDR1 and CDR2 (germline): DFQATT, SNEGSKA (reference sequence). V was cut by 3 bases and J by 6 bases, with 17 bases left in between. In DNA form, the CDR3 reads TGCAGTGCTAGGTCGAGGCAAACTCCCTCCGGGGAGCTGTTTTTT. Amino acids: CSARSRQTPSGELFF.

The chain couples TRBV24-1 to TRBJ2-2; either TRBD1 or TRBD2 may fit D (5 bases each). Germline values: CDR1 KGHDR, CDR2 SFDVKD. There are 17 residues in the CDR3. The V end lost 2 bases, the J end lost 2 bases, and 14 bases lay between the germline ends. For the CDR3, the DNA is TGTGCCACCAGTGATTCTCCCGGGACGGTTAACACCGGGGAGCTGTTTTTT. This translates into CATSDSPGTVNTGELFF.

In its sample, this clonotype was seen many times. The chain links TRBV6-1 to TRBJ2-7; no reliable D call. Deletions cut 1 base from V and 2 bases from J, with 9 bases between. CDR3 length equals 14 residues. CDR1 and CDR2 (germline): MNHNS, SASEGT. The chain's CDR3 is CASSEVLDTYEQYF. CDR3 nucleotides: TGTGCCAGCAGTGAAGTCCTCGACACCTACGAGCAGTACTTC.

This clonotype was detected only a few times. The chain has TRBV10-3 and TRBJ1-2, with TRBD1 matching 9 bases. V lost 7 bases to trimming and J lost 3 bases; unmatched junction nucleotides: 18. CDR1 is ENHRY and CDR2 is SYGVKD in the germline V gene. CDR3 length equals 18 residues. CDR3: CAITKYRDRATSDYGYTF. As DNA, the CDR3 is TGTGCCATCACCAAATACCGGGACAGGGCTACCTCCGACTATGGCTACACCTTC.

In this sample, this clonotype turned up many times. This chain uses TRBV27 with TRBJ1-1; D perhaps matches TRBD1 (6 bases). In germline, CDR1 is MNHEY, CDR2 SMNVEV (reference sequence). The CDR3 loop spans 14 amino acids. Trimming stripped 0 bases from V and 4 bases from J, with 9 bases between. DNA for the CDR3: TGTGCCAGCAGTTTATCGAAAGGGGGCACTGAAGCTTTCTTT. It translates to CASSLSKGGTEAFF.

This sequence joins TRBV15 and TRBJ2-3; the match to TRBD2 covers 8 bases. CDR1 is LNHNV, CDR2 YYDKDF, per germline (reference sequence). V trimming: 0 bases; J trimming: 6 bases; junction bases outside the gene matches: 8. The CDR3 extends over 16 amino acids. The CDR3: CATSRDPSGGLDTQYF. The CDR3 region has the DNA TGTGCCACCAGCAGAGATCCCAGCGGGGGACTCGATACGCAGTATTTT.

The chain has TRBV5-4 and TRBJ1-1, with D unclear. Per the germline V gene, CDR1 is SGHNT and CDR2 is YYREEE (reference sequence). The length of the CDR3 is 16 residues. Trimming pared 3 bases from V and 6 bases from J, leaving 21 bases between. This CDR3 reads CASSSPSTQVDPEAFF. CDR3 DNA: TGTGCCAGCAGCTCCCCGTCTACTCAGGTCGACCCTGAAGCTTTCTTT.

This clonotype was found many times. The rearrangement links TRBV11-2 to TRBJ2-7, with TRBD1 as a possible D gene (5 bases). CDR1 and CDR2 from the germline V gene are SGHAT and FQNNGV. The germline V and J ends were trimmed by 4 bases and 4 bases, with 8 bases remaining between them. The CDR3 loop spans 12 amino acids. As DNA, the CDR3 is TGTGCCAGCAGCTCCAGGGTTTACGAGCAGTACTTC. Translating gives CASSSRVYEQYF.

This clonotype was found many times. The chain carries TRBV5-1 and TRBJ2-3; no clear D. Germline V gene data show CDR1 as SGHRS and CDR2 as YFSETQ. The CDR3 length is 15 residues. Trimming cost V 0 bases and J 0 bases, with 8 bases left between them. The CDR3 DNA follows: TGCGCCAGCAGCTTGGTCTACCATAGCACAGATACGCAGTATTTT. It yields the protein CASSLVYHSTDTQYF.

Many counts were recorded for this clonotype. The genes are TRBV11-2 and TRBJ2-3, with a tentative D call TRBD1 (5 bases). The germline V gene encodes CDR1 SGHAT and CDR2 FQNNGV. This CDR3 spans 15 amino acids. The V end was cut by 3 bases, the J end by 8 bases, with 18 bases between. CDR3 region: CASSFGAPGFGTQYF. In nucleotides, the CDR3 is TGTGCCAGCAGCTTTGGGGCTCCAGGTTTCGGTACGCAGTATTTT.

This clonotype was counted ten times or more. The J gene is TRBJ2-2, the V gene TRBV12-5; D tentatively fits TRBD1 or TRBD2 (5 bases each). This CDR3 has 14 residues. Trimming cost V 5 bases and J 5 bases, with 12 bases left between them. Per the germline V gene, CDR1 is LGHNT and CDR2 is FRNRAP. The CDR3 loop reads CASGPGAMTGELFF. In nucleotides, the CDR3 is TGTGCTAGTGGTCCCGGGGCTATGACCGGGGAGCTGTTTTTT.

This clonotype showed up just a few times. CDR3 region: CSARDAREVGADTQYF. DNA for the CDR3: TGCAGTGCTAGAGATGCCCGAGAAGTGGGCGCAGATACGCAGTATTTT. This chain uses TRBV20-1 with TRBJ2-3; D uncertain. This CDR3 has 16 residues. With 0 bases removed from V and 4 bases from J, the gap between germline ends came to 17 bases. Germline V gives CDR1 DFQATT, CDR2 SNEGSKA (reference sequence).

V gene TRBV5-1 combines with J gene TRBJ2-7; tentatively, D is TRBD2 (6 bases). CDR1 and CDR2 from the germline V gene are SGHRS and YFSETQ. With 0 bases removed from V and 6 bases from J, the gap between germline ends came to 13 bases. The CDR3 has 14 residues. The CDR3 spells CASSLAGRSGEQYV. CDR3 nucleotides: TGCGCCAGCAGCTTGGCGGGTCGTAGCGGCGAGCAGTACGTC.

The J gene is TRBJ2-3, the V gene TRBV6-5; D tentatively reads TRBD1 or TRBD2 (6 bases each). Germline CDR1 is MNHEY and CDR2 is SVGAGI. V lost 2 bases and J 1 base, leaving 16 bases between the germline ends. The length of the CDR3 is 17 residues. CDR3 DNA sequence: TGTGCCAGCAGTTACGATCCGGTGGGGGGCGGCACAGATACGCAGTATTTT. Amino acids: CASSYDPVGGGTDTQYF.

The chain's CDR3 is CSVEVVLRETQYF. CDR3 sequence (DNA): TGCAGCGTTGAAGTGGTCCTTAGGGAGACCCAGTACTTC. J is TRBJ2-5 and V is TRBV29-1; D remains unclear. Germline lookup yields CDR1 SQVTM and CDR2 ANQGSEA. V was cut by 1 base and J by 5 bases, with 11 bases left in between. The CDR3 spans 13 residues.

This clonotype was counted many times. The rearrangement links TRBV20-1 to TRBJ1-4; 7 bases are a match to TRBD1. CDR3 length: 17 amino acids. Per germline, CDR1 DFQATT and CDR2 SNEGSKA (reference sequence). The trim removed 0 bases at V and 8 bases at J, leaving 15 bases unmatched. The CDR3 DNA follows: TGCAGTGCTAGAGATAGACAGGGAGGGGGATATACAGAAAAACTGTTTTTT. Protein sequence: CSARDRQGGGYTEKLFF.

This chain links TRBV4-3 with TRBJ1-2; D remains ambiguous. CDR3 size: 15 residues. Germline V gives CDR1 LGHNA, CDR2 YSLEER. Trimming removed 0 bases at V and 2 bases at J, with 10 bases between. The CDR3 DNA reads TGCGCCAGCAGCCAAGACGGATCCTCCAACTATGGCTACACCTTC. Encoded protein: CASSQDGSSNYGYTF.

This clonotype was seen ten or more times. This chain uses TRBV29-1 with TRBJ2-2; D is unresolved. This CDR3 region has 16 residues. The germline V and J ends were trimmed by 6 bases and 0 bases, with 17 bases remaining between them. Germline V gives CDR1 SQVTM, CDR2 ANQGSEA. The CDR3 spells CSVSPLAPANTGELFF. The CDR3 nucleotides are TGCAGCGTATCCCCCTTGGCCCCTGCGAACACCGGGGAGCTGTTTTTT.

This clonotype was observed many times. This chain links TRBV6-6 with TRBJ1-2, with a tentative D call TRBD1 (5 bases). V lost 6 bases to trimming and J lost 2 bases, with 10 bases between them. This CDR3 is 13 amino acids long. Germline V CDR1 and CDR2: MNHNY, SVGAGI (reference sequence). The CDR3 is CASRGGENYGYTF. The CDR3 bases are TGTGCCAGCAGGGGAGGGGAAAACTATGGCTACACCTTC.

In this sample, this clonotype turned up many times. This chain links TRBV5-1 with TRBJ1-2, with 7 positions matching TRBD1. Losses at the gene ends were 0 bases for V and 8 bases for J; bases not matched to a gene: 10. This CDR3 comprises 15 residues. Germline V gives CDR1 SGHRS, CDR2 YFSETQ. The chain's CDR3 is CASSLGLRDSNGYTF. Written as DNA, the CDR3 is TGCGCCAGCAGCTTGGGGCTACGGGACAGTAACGGCTACACCTTC.

This clonotype has ten or more counts. The V call is TRBV12-3 or TRBV12-4, the J call TRBJ1-1, with a possible D match to TRBD1 (6 bases). The CDR3 has 14 amino acids. V shed 5 bases and J shed 2 bases, with 12 bases lying between them. Written as DNA, the CDR3 is TGTGCCAGCAGTCCGGCGGACAGTAACACTGAAGCTTTCTTT. Translated: CASSPADSNTEAFF.

The gene calls are TRBV5-1 and TRBJ2-2; 13 bases are a match to TRBD2. Germline lookup yields CDR1 SGHRS and CDR2 YFSETQ. Trimming removed 4 bases from V and 10 bases from J; junction bases left unmatched: 13. The CDR3 has 17 residues. The CDR3 region has the DNA TGCGCCAGCAGCCATAGGCCCGGGACTAGCGGGGCTGTGGAGCTGTTTTTT. Amino acids: CASSHRPGTSGAVELFF.

The chain has TRBV27 and TRBJ2-1; 8 bases agree with TRBD2. V lost 5 bases and J lost 2; bases outside the gene matches: 14. The CDR3 contains 18 residues. From germline, CDR1 is MNHEY and CDR2 SMNVEV (reference sequence). The CDR3 bases are TGTGCCAGCAGTCCCCTTATTTGGGCGGGGGGACCCTACAATGAGCAGTTCTTC. Protein sequence: CASSPLIWAGGPYNEQFF.

This clonotype was observed many times. This rearrangement joins TRBV6-1 to TRBJ2-7; no clear D. From germline, CDR1 is MNHNS and CDR2 SASEGT. Trimming shortened V by 0 bases and J by 2 bases, and 5 bases separated the two germline ends. CDR3 length equals 13 residues. The CDR3 DNA reads TGTGCCAGCAGTGAAGCCGAACCCTACGAGCAGTACTTC. Its protein is CASSEAEPYEQYF.